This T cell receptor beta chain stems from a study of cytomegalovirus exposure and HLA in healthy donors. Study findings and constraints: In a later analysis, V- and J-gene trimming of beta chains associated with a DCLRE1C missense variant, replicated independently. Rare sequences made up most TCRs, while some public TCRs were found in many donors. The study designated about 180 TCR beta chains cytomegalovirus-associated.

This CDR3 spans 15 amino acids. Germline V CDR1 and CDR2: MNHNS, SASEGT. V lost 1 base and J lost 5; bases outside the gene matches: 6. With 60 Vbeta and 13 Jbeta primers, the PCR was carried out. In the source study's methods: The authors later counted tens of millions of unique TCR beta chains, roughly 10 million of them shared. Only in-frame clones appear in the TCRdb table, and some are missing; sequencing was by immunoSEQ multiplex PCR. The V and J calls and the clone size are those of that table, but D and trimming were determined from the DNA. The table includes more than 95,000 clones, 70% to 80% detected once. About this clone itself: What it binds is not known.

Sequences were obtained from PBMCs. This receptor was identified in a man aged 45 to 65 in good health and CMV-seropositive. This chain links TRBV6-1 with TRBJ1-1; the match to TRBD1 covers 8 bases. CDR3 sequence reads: CASSEGRGRGTEAFF. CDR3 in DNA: TGTGCCAGCAGTGAAGGCAGGGGGCGAGGTACTGAAGCTTTCTTT.